Reported below is one T cell receptor beta chain. TCRdb recomputed calls from the 5' RACE reads with MiXCR, one row per CDR3 protein. Here the sample spans approximately 49,000 distinct CDR3 sequences, about 10% being singletons. This specimen comes from a study of early T cells in non-severe SARS-CoV-2 infection. This receptor was obtained from an adult who was a healthcare worker with PCR-confirmed SARS-CoV-2 infection or an uninfected control (not recorded which). The sequenced sample consisted of whole blood.

CDR3 bases: TGCAGCGCCGAGGGACAGGGAGACTATGGCTACACCTTC. Amino acids: CSAEGQGDYGYTF. The chain employs TRBV29-1 and TRBJ1-2; 9 bases align to TRBD1. Germline CDR1 reads SQVTM; CDR2 reads ANQGSEA. Trimming removed 7 bases from V and 3 bases from J; junction bases left unmatched: 6. The CDR3 is made up of 13 amino acids.